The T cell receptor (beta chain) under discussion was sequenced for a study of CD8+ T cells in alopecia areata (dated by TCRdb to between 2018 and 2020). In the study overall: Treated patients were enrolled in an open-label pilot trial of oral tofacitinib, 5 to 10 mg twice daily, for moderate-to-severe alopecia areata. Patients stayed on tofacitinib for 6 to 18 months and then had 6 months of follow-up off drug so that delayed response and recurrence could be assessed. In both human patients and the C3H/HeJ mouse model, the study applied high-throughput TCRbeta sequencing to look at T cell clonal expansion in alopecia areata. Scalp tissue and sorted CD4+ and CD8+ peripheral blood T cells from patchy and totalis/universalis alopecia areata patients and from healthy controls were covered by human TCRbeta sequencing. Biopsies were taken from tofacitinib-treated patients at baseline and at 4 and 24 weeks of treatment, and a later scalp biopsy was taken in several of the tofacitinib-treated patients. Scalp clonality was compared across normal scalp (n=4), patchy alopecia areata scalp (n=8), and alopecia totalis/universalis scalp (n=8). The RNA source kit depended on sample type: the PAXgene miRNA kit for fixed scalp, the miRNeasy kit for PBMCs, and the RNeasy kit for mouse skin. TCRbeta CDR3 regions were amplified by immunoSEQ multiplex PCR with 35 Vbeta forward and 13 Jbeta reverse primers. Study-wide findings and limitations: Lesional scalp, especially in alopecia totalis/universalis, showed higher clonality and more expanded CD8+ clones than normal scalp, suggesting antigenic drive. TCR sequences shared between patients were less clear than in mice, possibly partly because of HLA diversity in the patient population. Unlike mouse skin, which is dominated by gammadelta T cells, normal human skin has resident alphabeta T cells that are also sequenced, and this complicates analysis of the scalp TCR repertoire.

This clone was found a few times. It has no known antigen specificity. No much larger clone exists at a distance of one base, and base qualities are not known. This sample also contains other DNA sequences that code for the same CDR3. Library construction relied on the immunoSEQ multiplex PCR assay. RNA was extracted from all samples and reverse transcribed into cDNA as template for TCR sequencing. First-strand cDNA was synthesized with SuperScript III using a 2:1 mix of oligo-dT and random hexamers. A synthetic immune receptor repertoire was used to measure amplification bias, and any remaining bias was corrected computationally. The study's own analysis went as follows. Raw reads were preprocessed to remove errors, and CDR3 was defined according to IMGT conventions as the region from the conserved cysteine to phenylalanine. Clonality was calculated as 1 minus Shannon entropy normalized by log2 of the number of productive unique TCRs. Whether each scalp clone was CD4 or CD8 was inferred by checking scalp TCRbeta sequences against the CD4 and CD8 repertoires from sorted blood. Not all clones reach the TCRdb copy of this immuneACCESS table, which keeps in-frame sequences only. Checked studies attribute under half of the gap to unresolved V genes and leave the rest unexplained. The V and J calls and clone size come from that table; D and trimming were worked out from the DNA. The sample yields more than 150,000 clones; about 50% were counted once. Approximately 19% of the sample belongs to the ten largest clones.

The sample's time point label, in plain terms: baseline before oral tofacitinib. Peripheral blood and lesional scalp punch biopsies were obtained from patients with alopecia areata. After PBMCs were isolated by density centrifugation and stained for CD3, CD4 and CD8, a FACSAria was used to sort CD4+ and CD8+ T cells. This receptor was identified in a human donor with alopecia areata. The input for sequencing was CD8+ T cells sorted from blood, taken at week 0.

At the DNA level, the sequence is TGTGCCTGGAGCCCAGGGTCCGGGGAGCTGTTTTTT. This translates into CAWSPGSGELFF. The sequence joins TRBV30 to TRBJ2-2, with a weak D call of TRBD1 (5 bases match). V is cut by 3 bases and J by 6 bases, and the space between the germline ends is 8 bases. The CDR3, from cysteine to phenylalanine, totals 12 residues. Of all the DNA, just the CDR3 is kept, 36 bases in frame from base 1. CDR1 GTSNPN and CDR2 SVGIG were looked up in the germline V gene (reference sequence).